The 25 T cell receptor beta chains given below trace back to one sample, sequenced in a study of blood T cell repertoires in COVID-19. Libraries were prepared by immunoSEQ multiplex PCR; TCRdb keeps only in-frame clonotypes and omits some of them. The data show about 150,000 clones, 84% seen once. Sequencing was done on a sample of peripheral blood. The receptors derive from a man between 18 and 35 years old with active or convalescent COVID-19.

The chain recombines TRBV9 with TRBJ1-1; TRBD1 matches 7 bases. From germline, CDR1 is SGDLS and CDR2 YYNGEE. This CDR3 has 15 residues. V shed 4 bases, J shed 3 bases, and the junction held 9 bases outside the gene matches. The DNA for the CDR3 is TGTGCCAGCAGCCCTCGACAGGGTTTCGACACTGAAGCTTTCTTT. Its protein product is CASSPRQGFDTEAFF.

V is TRBV15 and J is TRBJ1-5; D may be TRBD1 (5 bases). V was shortened by 1 base and J by 5 bases, with 12 bases between the two germline ends. Per the germline V gene, CDR1 is LNHNV and CDR2 is YYDKDF (reference sequence). The CDR3 has 15 amino acids. The CDR3 DNA reads as TGTGCCACCAGCAGAGGTAACAGGTTCGATCAGCCCCAGCATTTT. Amino acids: CATSRGNRFDQPQHF.

This rearrangement joins TRBV3-1 (or the pseudogene TRBV3-2) to TRBJ2-5; 11 bases agree with TRBD2. Germline V gene sequence: CDR1 LGHDT, CDR2 YNNKEL (reference sequence). After removal of 3 bases from V and 5 bases from J, the junction contained 20 bases not matched to a gene. The CDR3 spans 20 residues. CDR3 DNA: TGTGCCAGCAGCCATGAAATAGGTAGAGGTAGCGGGAGGGTGGAGGAGACCCAGTACTTC. Translation gives CASSHEIGRGSGRVEETQYF.

CDR3 sequence reads: CASSPEQGLLANNEQFF. DNA of the CDR3: TGTGCCAGCTCACCAGAACAGGGGCTACTAGCCAACAATGAGCAGTTCTTC. The chain is built from TRBV18 and TRBJ2-1; D may be TRBD1 (7 bases). Germline V gives CDR1 KGHSH, CDR2 LQKENI. V was shortened by 2 bases and J by 5 bases, with 19 bases between the two germline ends. The CDR3 length is 17 residues.

This chain connects TRBV14 to TRBJ1-3; D unclear. The length of the CDR3 is 20 residues. Germline-derived CDR1 and CDR2 are SGHDN and FVKESK. V dropped 1 base and J dropped 0 bases, with 22 bases sitting between them. This CDR3 is CASSQGWAGYRSYSGNTIYF. The CDR3 region has the DNA TGTGCCAGCAGCCAAGGCTGGGCAGGATACCGCTCTTACTCTGGAAACACCATATATTTT. Looking up the rest from reference TRBV14 and TRBJ1-3 gives the full variable domain: EAGVTQFPSHSVIEKGQTVTLRCDPISGHDNLYWYRRVMGKEIKFLLHFVKESKQDESGMPNNRFLAERTGGTYSTLKVQPAELEDSGVYFCASSQGWAGYRSYSGNTIYFGEGSWLTVV.

J is TRBJ1-3 and V is TRBV3-1 (or the pseudogene TRBV3-2); D possibly corresponds to TRBD1 (6 bases). The CDR3 length is 16 residues. V lost 2 bases and J 4 bases, leaving 15 bases between the germline ends. Germline V gene data show CDR1 as LGHDT and CDR2 as YNNKEL (reference sequence). The CDR3 nucleotides are TGTGCCAGCAGCCAATTATACAGGGTGGAGGGAAACACCATATATTTT. Translation: CASSQLYRVEGNTIYF.

The rearrangement joins TRBV6-6 to TRBJ1-5; a weak D match, TRBD1 (6 bases). The germline CDR1 and CDR2 sequences are MNHNY and SVGAGI (reference sequence). The CDR3 consists of 13 residues. Trimming removed 6 bases at V and 3 bases at J, with 9 bases between. The CDR3 region has the DNA TGTGCCAGCAGCGGACAGATCAATCAGCCCCAGCATTTT. Translation gives CASSGQINQPQHF.

The chain recombines TRBV18 with TRBJ1-1; D ambiguous. Trimming removed 4 bases from V and 2 bases from J, with 17 bases in between. Germline loops: CDR1 KGHSH, CDR2 LQKENI. The CDR3 length is 16 residues. The CDR3 sequence is CASSLAILRGNTEAFF. CDR3 DNA sequence: TGTGCCAGCTCACTCGCGATATTACGGGGTAACACTGAAGCTTTCTTT.

This clone is a singleton in its sample. The chain has TRBV6-5 and TRBJ1-6; no clear D gene. V was clipped by 5 bases and J by 9 bases, with 17 bases between them. The CDR3 loop spans 15 amino acids. Germline lookup yields CDR1 MNHEY and CDR2 SVGAGI. This chain's CDR3 is CASSLVGSGSSPLHF. CDR3 nucleotide sequence: TGTGCCAGCAGTCTGGTGGGGTCGGGGAGTTCACCCCTCCACTTT.

The V and J genes are TRBV9 and TRBJ2-1; D perhaps matches TRBD1 (6 bases). CDR1 and CDR2 from the germline V gene are SGDLS and YYNGEE. The CDR3 has 18 amino acids. V shed 0 bases and J shed 0 bases, with 16 bases lying between them. This chain's CDR3 is CASSVALTGKSSYNEQFF. The CDR3 nucleotides are TGTGCCAGCAGCGTAGCTCTCACAGGGAAGAGCTCCTACAATGAGCAGTTCTTC.

This clone has only a few counts. This chain links TRBV2 with TRBJ1-3; 7 bases are shared with TRBD1. The CDR3 runs to 15 residues. Germline trimming cut 8 bases from V and 0 bases from J; bases unmatched to any gene: 7. Per germline, CDR1 SNHLY and CDR2 FYNNEI. DNA for the CDR3: TGTGCCAGCGTGAGAGGGGACAGCTCTGGAAACACCATATATTTT. Translated, it gives CASVRGDSSGNTIYF.

This clone was counted a few times. The chain uses TRBV28 and TRBJ1-2, with unresolved D. The CDR3 loop spans 12 amino acids. Per germline, CDR1 MDHEN and CDR2 SYDVKM. The CDR3 here is CAVLHVNYGYTF. CDR3 coding DNA: TGTGCAGTGTTACATGTTAACTATGGCTACACCTTC.

The J gene is TRBJ2-1, the V gene TRBV4-2, with 9 bases fitting TRBD1. J gave up 5 bases and V 6 bases, and 11 bases lay outside the gene matches. The CDR3 spans 16 residues. Germline loops: CDR1 LGHNA, CDR2 YNFKEQ. This chain's CDR3 is CASRLSPGQGNNEQFF. The CDR3 nucleotides read TGTGCCAGCAGGCTTTCGCCGGGACAGGGTAACAATGAGCAGTTCTTC.

This clone has just a few counts. The V call is TRBV12-3 or TRBV12-4, the J call TRBJ2-1; no clear D gene. The CDR3 spans 11 residues. The V gene lost 8 bases and the J gene lost 3 bases, with 5 bases spanning the gap. The CDR3 protein is CASALYNEQFF. CDR3 nucleotides: TGTGCCAGCGCGCTCTACAATGAGCAGTTCTTC.

The chain combines TRBV5-1 with TRBJ2-7; TRBD1 might be the D (6 bases). With 5 bases removed from V and 0 bases from J, the gap between germline ends came to 15 bases. Germline CDR1 reads SGHRS; CDR2 reads YFSETQ. CDR3 size: 15 residues. The CDR3 region has the DNA TGCGCCAGCAGACCACTCGACAGGTTCTCCTACGAGCAGTACTTC. Translation: CASRPLDRFSYEQYF.

The V and J genes are TRBV19 and TRBJ1-1; 7 nucleotides agree with TRBD1. The germline CDR1 and CDR2 sequences are LNHDA and SQIVND (reference sequence). This CDR3 spans 13 amino acids. V lost 7 bases and J lost 3; bases outside the gene matches: 5. The CDR3 is CASNVQGDTEAFF. The CDR3 nucleotides read TGTGCCAGTAATGTGCAGGGGGACACTGAAGCTTTCTTT. The full variable domain, rest sourced from reference TRBV19 and TRBJ1-1, is DGGITQSPKYLFRKEGQNVTLSCEQNLNHDAMYWYRQDPGQGLRLIYYSQIVNDFQKGDIAEGYSVSREKKESFPLTVTSAQKNPTAFYLCASNVQGDTEAFFGQGTRLTVV.

This CDR3 reads CASSRQSSYEQYF. The CDR3 DNA sequence: TGTGCCAGCTCCCGACAGAGCTCCTACGAGCAGTACTTC. The J gene is TRBJ2-7, the V gene TRBV18; a possible D gene is TRBD1 (5 bases). The germline V gene encodes CDR1 KGHSH and CDR2 LQKENI. This CDR3 has 13 amino acids. V lost 6 bases to trimming and J lost 0 bases, with 9 bases between them.

This clone was seen only a few times. The rearrangement joins TRBV5-4 to TRBJ2-7; 8 positions match TRBD1. The germline V gene has CDR1 SGHNT and CDR2 YYREEE (reference sequence). J gave up 7 bases and V 4 bases, and 13 bases lay outside the gene matches. There are 15 residues in the CDR3. The CDR3 sequence is CASSAPGQALREQYF. CDR3 bases: TGTGCCAGCAGCGCCCCGGGACAGGCCCTTCGAGAGCAGTACTTC.

The chain is built from TRBV6-6 and TRBJ2-5, with 7 bases fitting TRBD2. The CDR3 is made up of 14 amino acids. V shed 4 bases and J 3 bases; nucleotides not matched to a gene: 5. The V gene's germline CDR1 is MNHNY and CDR2 SVGAGI (reference sequence). CDR3 in amino acids: CASSLKREKETQYF. The CDR3 region has the DNA TGTGCCAGCAGTTTGAAGCGGGAAAAAGAGACCCAGTACTTC.

This chain connects TRBV19 to TRBJ2-7, with 7 bases identical to TRBD1. With 7 bases clipped from V and 5 bases from J, the junction kept 8 bases outside the gene matches. Germline V lookup: CDR1 LNHDA, CDR2 SQIVND (reference sequence). CDR3 length: 13 residues. CDR3 nucleotide sequence: TGTGCCAGTACCCGACAGGGTTTGGACGAGCAGTACTTC. This encodes CASTRQGLDEQYF.

In its sample, this clone was seen a few times. The chain is built from TRBV6-2 or TRBV6-3 and TRBJ1-1; no definite D call. Looked up from germline, CDR1 is MNHEY and CDR2 is SVGEGT. Trimming pared 6 bases from V and 1 base from J, leaving 9 bases between. This CDR3 is built from 13 residues. The CDR3 DNA reads as TGTGCCAGCAGCTTCACAGAGAACACTGAAGCTTTCTTT. As protein: CASSFTENTEAFF.

The rearrangement uses TRBV5-6 and TRBJ1-6; 11 bases match TRBD1. The germline V gene has CDR1 SGHDT and CDR2 YYEEEE. Trimming cost V 2 bases and J 10 bases; bases outside gene matches: 5. The length of the CDR3 is 15 residues. DNA for the CDR3: TGTGCCAGCAGCTTCGGACAGGGGGCTGCGTCACCCCTCCACTTT. Translation gives CASSFGQGAASPLHF.

This sequence joins TRBV9 and TRBJ2-1; a weak D match, TRBD2 (5 bases). Germline values: CDR1 SGDLS, CDR2 YYNGEE. The CDR3 length is 13 residues. Trimming pared 4 bases from V and 10 bases from J, leaving 15 bases between. CDR3 protein: CASSSHAPGEQFF. The CDR3 region has the DNA TGTGCCAGCAGCTCCCACGCCCCGGGGGAGCAGTTCTTC.

This chain links TRBV7-2 with TRBJ2-3; 8 bases are a match to TRBD2. With V trimmed by 5 bases and J by 2 bases, 15 bases remained unmatched. The germline V gene encodes CDR1 SGHTA and CDR2 FQGNSA. The length of the CDR3 is 18 residues. DNA for the CDR3: TGTGCCAGCAGCCTAGTCGCCCACACTAGCGGATTCACAGATACGCAGTATTTT. It translates to CASSLVAHTSGFTDTQYF. The variable domain in full, with the rest retrieved from reference TRBV7-2 and TRBJ2-3, is GAGVSQSPSNKVTEKGKDVELRCDPISGHTALYWYRQSLGQGLEFLIYFQGNSAPDKSGLPSDRFSAERTGGSVSTLTIQRTQQEDSAVYLCASSLVAHTSGFTDTQYFGPGTRLTVL.

The gene calls are TRBV9 and TRBJ1-4; TRBD1 matches 8 bases. Trimming took 3 bases from V and 7 from J; bases not matched to a gene: 8. The CDR3 spans 15 residues. Per germline, CDR1 SGDLS and CDR2 YYNGEE. DNA for the CDR3: TGTGCCAGCAGCGCCTCCGGAACAGGGGGTGAAAAACTGTTTTTT. The encoded protein is CASSASGTGGEKLFF.